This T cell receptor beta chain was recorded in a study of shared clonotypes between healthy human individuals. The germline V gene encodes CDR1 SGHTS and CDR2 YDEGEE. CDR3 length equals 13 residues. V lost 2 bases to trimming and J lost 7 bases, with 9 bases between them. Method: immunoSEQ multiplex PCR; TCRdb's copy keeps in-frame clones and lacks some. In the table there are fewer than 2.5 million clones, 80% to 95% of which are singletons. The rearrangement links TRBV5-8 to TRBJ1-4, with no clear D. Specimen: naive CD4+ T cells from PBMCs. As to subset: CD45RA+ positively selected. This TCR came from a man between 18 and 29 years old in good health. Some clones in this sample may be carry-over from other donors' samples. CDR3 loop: CASSFRGLEKLFF. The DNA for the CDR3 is TGTGCCAGCAGCTTTAGAGGGCTTGAAAAACTGTTTTTT.